This T cell receptor beta chain is drawn from a study of T-cell memory formation after mild COVID-19 (dated by TCRdb to the early 2020s). Background for the entire study: TCR sequence clusters from the two donors were largely donor specific. In a couple of donors, T-cell clones that expanded and contracted after mild COVID-19 were followed by sequencing TCRalpha and TCRbeta repertoires longitudinally. The cohort was made up of two young adult volunteers, one female and one male, who were previously healthy.

This clonotype was seen ten or more times. Its recognized antigen is unknown. Base qualities are missing; no much larger clone stands one base away. Ficoll-Paque density gradient centrifugation was the method used to isolate PBMCs. V sheds 5 bases and J sheds 0 bases, leaving 13 bases between their ends. Looking up the germline V gene yields CDR1 SGHVS and CDR2 FQNEAQ. The CDR3 runs 15 residues from the cysteine to the phenylalanine. Here the CDR3 DNA is all that survives: 45 bases in frame from base 1. Instrument used: Illumina NovaSeq 6000. TCRalpha and TCRbeta cDNA libraries were constructed by 5'RACE with constant-segment primers, with sample barcodes and unique molecular identifiers being introduced. Trizol reagent was used to extract RNA from every sample. The libraries were amplified in two PCR steps, and the second step added a second sample barcode and Illumina TruSeq adapters. The libraries were sequenced on an Illumina NovaSeq using 2 x 150 bp paired-end reads. The original pipeline was this. Reads were demultiplexed and collapsed into UMI-guided consensus sequences with migec v1.2.7. With mixcr v2.1.11, UMI consensuses were aligned to TRA and TRB V and J templates and assembled into clonotypes. A clonotype was counted as expanded or contracted only if both edgeR and NoisET called the change significant, with noise models trained on biological replicates. For edgeR calls, the thresholds were a false discovery rate-adjusted p below 0.01 and a log2 fold-change of 1. As an exploratory analysis of dynamics, max-normalized trajectories of the 1000 most abundant clonotypes were examined by PCA with hierarchical clustering. The CD4 or CD8 phenotype of responding clones was assigned using the separately sequenced CD4+ and CD8+ repertoires. TCRdb redid the processing of the public reads, applying fastp at Q25 and MiXCR, and retained in-frame beta chains. Here each entry gathers all rows of one CDR3 protein and keeps the most common genes and DNA. Clone size and V and J calls follow TCRdb, not the original study. This sample has 250,000 to 400,000 distinct CDR3 sequences in its table, and around an eighth of those were observed once. The biggest ten clones account for 20% to 25% of the sample.

What the work shows at the level of the full study, not this receptor alone: From day 15 to 85, contracting clones showed balanced CD4/CD8 phenotypes, whereas a second wave of clones that expanded from day 15 to 37 leaned towards CD4+. Contracting CD4+ clones were located mainly in the CM and EM memory subsets, whereas CD8+ clones were found to be enriched in EMRA. Only two mild cases were covered in the study, and larger cohorts including severe cases with pre-infection samples were considered necessary. SARS-CoV-2 specificity was not confirmed for the second-wave clones peaking on day 37. Some responding clones were detected in pre-infection memory, which suggested that pre-existing cross-reactive memory T cells had joined the SARS-CoV-2 response.

The source of this sequence is a man between 18 and 29 years old who had mild COVID-19 (a few samples of this study predate the infection). The sample titles of this study are shuffled in the database, so cell type and time point are left out; the donor was told from shared clones. Rearrangement joined TRBV7-8 to TRBJ1-1, with the D gene too uncertain to name. The sample consisted of PBMCs or a T cell subset sorted from them (not recorded which). The DNA sequence is given as TGTGCCAGCAGCCCCCCCCGAGGACTGAACACTGAAGCTTTCTTT. Its product reads: CASSPPRGLNTEAFF.